This is a list of T cell receptor beta chains from one sample in a study of control samples from healthy donors and cancer patients. Profiled with immunoSEQ multiplex PCR; TCRdb holds only in-frame clones, not every one. The sample has about 90,000 clones; 90% are singletons. The sequencing sample was made of blood. The receptors were sampled from a woman younger than 35 in good health. Each CDR3 is given with its conserved first and last residue. The order of the fields is J gene, V gene, clone size, D gene, CDR3 protein, CDR3 DNA. D genes are given only for firm matches. The size field is filled for only some rows; it gives once, few, many or a size class.

TRBJ2-4,TRBV19,NA,NA,CASRDPGVENIQYF,TGTGCCAGTAGGGATCCGGGGGTTGAAAACATTCAGTACTTC
TRBJ2-5,TRBV10-3,NA,NA,CAISESIREGETQYF,TGTGCCATCAGTGAGTCGATCCGCGAGGGGGAGACCCAGTACTTC
TRBJ1-1,TRBV4-1,NA,NA,CASSQDLGLPGGEAFF,TGCGCCAGCAGCCAAGATCTAGGTCTTCCCGGGGGTGAAGCTTTCTTT
TRBJ1-3,TRBV5-4,once,NA,CASSFPGSGSANTIYF,TGTGCCAGCAGCTTTCCGGGTTCGGGTTCGGCAAACACCATATATTTT
TRBJ1-2,TRBV2,NA,NA,CASTAGYGYTF,TGTGCCAGCACCGCAGGCTATGGCTACACCTTC
TRBJ1-2,TRBV2,NA,NA,CASSEDTIYGYTF,TGTGCCAGCAGTGAAGACACAATCTATGGCTACACCTTC
TRBJ1-2,TRBV6-5,NA,NA,CASGPGGYGYTF,TGTGCCAGCGGTCCGGGGGGCTACGGCTACACCTTC
TRBJ1-4,TRBV6-6,once,NA,CASSFPTLVGEKLFF,TGTGCCAGCAGTTTCCCGACCCTGGTGGGTGAAAAACTGTTTTTT
TRBJ1-2,TRBV19,NA,NA,CASSIRQDPPYTF,TGTGCCAGTAGTATTCGTCAGGATCCCCCCTACACCTTC
TRBJ2-5,TRBV13,once,NA,CASSLVGLGSGETQYF,TGTGCCAGCAGCTTAGTAGGACTCGGGAGCGGAGAGACCCAGTACTTC
TRBJ1-2,TRBV6-5,NA,NA,CASRPTGYGYTF,TGTGCCAGCAGGCCAACAGGGTATGGCTACACCTTC
TRBJ2-3,TRBV15,NA,TRBD1,CATSREQGATDTQYF,TGTGCCACCAGCAGAGAACAGGGGGCGACAGATACGCAGTATTTT
TRBJ2-7,TRBV7-9,NA,NA,CASSLGGGLDEQYF,TGTGCCAGCTCCCTAGGAGGGGGGCTCGACGAGCAGTACTTC
TRBJ1-6,TRBV5-4,NA,NA,CASSSNFDSLRSPLHF,TGTGCCAGCAGCTCCAATTTCGACAGTCTACGGTCACCCCTCCACTTT
TRBJ1-5,TRBV5-1,NA,NA,CASSPTGAEVISNQPQHF,TGCGCCAGCAGCCCGACGGGGGCAGAGGTGATTAGCAATCAGCCCCAGCATTTT
TRBJ1-1,TRBV10-3,NA,TRBD1,CAIRPTGETEAFF,TGTGCCATCAGACCGACAGGGGAAACTGAAGCTTTCTTT
TRBJ2-1,TRBV27,NA,NA,CASSLQDLPYNEQFF,TGTGCCAGCAGTTTACAGGATTTACCCTACAATGAGCAGTTCTTC
TRBJ1-2,TRBV7-9,NA,NA,CASSLDSADYYGYTF,TGTGCCAGCAGCTTAGACTCGGCAGACTACTATGGCTACACCTTC
TRBJ2-7,TRBV19,NA,TRBD1,CASSRDRRTYEQYF,TGTGCCAGTAGTCGGGACAGACGTACCTACGAGCAGTACTTC
TRBJ1-1,TRBV5-1,NA,TRBD1,CASSRGTANTEAFF,TGCGCCAGCAGCAGGGGGACAGCGAACACTGAAGCTTTCTTT
TRBJ2-4,TRBV7-2,NA,TRBD2,CASSLEAGGGNIQYF,TGTGCCAGCAGCTTAGAAGCGGGCGGGGGAAACATTCAGTACTTC
TRBJ1-4,TRBV9,NA,NA,CASRRQEGEKLFF,TGTGCCAGCAGGAGACAGGAAGGGGAAAAACTGTTTTTT
TRBJ1-1,TRBV7-3,NA,NA,CASSSGPDTEAFF,TGTGCCAGCAGCTCCGGACCGGACACTGAAGCTTTCTTT
TRBJ2-5,TRBV4-1,NA,TRBD2,CASSQQRGRRPQETQYF,TGCGCCAGCAGCCAGCAGCGGGGACGACGGCCCCAAGAGACCCAGTACTTC
TRBJ2-1,TRBV6-5,NA,NA,CASSYGGGHNEQFF,TGTGCCAGCAGTTACGGAGGGGGCCACAATGAGCAGTTCTTC
TRBJ2-2,TRBV27,once,TRBD1,CASSLGQVNTGELFF,TGTGCCAGCAGTTTGGGACAGGTTAACACCGGGGAGCTGTTTTTT
TRBJ2-7,TRBV7-2,NA,NA,CASSLQWTGVSHEQYF,TGTGCCAGCAGCTTACAATGGACCGGCGTGAGTCACGAGCAGTACTTC
TRBJ2-5,TRBV20-1,NA,NA,CSAGELYF,TGCAGTGCGGGGGAGTTGTACTTC
TRBJ1-1,TRBV5-1,NA,NA,CASSTRPNLNTEAFF,TGCGCCAGCAGCACAAGACCCAATCTGAACACTGAAGCTTTCTTT
TRBJ2-7,TRBV19,NA,NA,CASSFHEGREQYF,TGTGCCAGTAGTTTCCACGAGGGTCGGGAGCAGTACTTC
TRBJ1-6,TRBV6-2/TRBV6-3,NA,NA,CASSYGSSPLHF,TGTGCCAGCAGTTACGGATCTTCACCCCTCCACTTT
TRBJ1-1,TRBV18,NA,NA,CASSASRGIGEAFF,TGTGCCAGCTCGGCCTCGAGGGGGATTGGTGAAGCTTTCTTT
TRBJ1-6,TRBV19,once,TRBD1,CASSIKGQGENSPLHF,TGTGCCAGTAGTATTAAAGGACAGGGGGAGAATTCACCCCTCCACTTT
TRBJ2-7,TRBV6-5,NA,NA,CASSTSRHDNEQYF,TGTGCCAGCAGTACCTCGCGGCACGATAACGAGCAGTACTTC
TRBJ2-7,TRBV3-1/TRBV3-2,NA,NA,CASSRTDYEQYF,TGTGCCAGCAGCCGAACAGACTACGAGCAGTACTTC
TRBJ1-1,TRBV27,NA,TRBD1,CASRTGGTEAFF,TGTGCCAGCAGGACAGGGGGTACTGAAGCTTTCTTT
TRBJ1-2,TRBV3-1/TRBV3-2,NA,NA,CASSQAVAGDGYGYTF,TGTGCCAGCAGCCAAGCGGTAGCAGGGGATGGCTATGGCTACACCTTC
TRBJ1-2,TRBV7-8,once,NA,CASSPRANYGYTF,TGTGCCAGCAGCCCGCGCGCAAACTATGGCTACACCTTC
TRBJ1-5,TRBV27,NA,TRBD1,CASSLTGQGVPSPQHF,TGTGCCAGCAGCCTTACGGGACAGGGAGTGCCTTCGCCCCAGCATTTT
TRBJ2-3,TRBV3-1/TRBV3-2,NA,TRBD2,CASSSGGDTQYF,TGTGCCAGCAGCTCCGGGGGGGATACGCAGTATTTT
TRBJ1-2,TRBV11-2,NA,NA,CASSLSTRVTF,TGTGCCAGCAGCTTATCGACTCGGGTCACCTTC
TRBJ1-1,TRBV6-5,once,NA,CASSYSLGLPFF,TGTGCCAGCAGTTACTCCCTCGGGTTGCCTTTCTTT
TRBJ2-3,TRBV19,NA,NA,CASSIESPRDTQYF,TGTGCCAGTAGTATTGAGTCTCCCCGGGATACGCAGTATTTT
TRBJ2-4,TRBV9,NA,NA,CASSVEGSDIQYF,TGTGCCAGCAGCGTAGAGGGGAGTGACATTCAGTACTTC
TRBJ2-3,TRBV2,NA,TRBD2,CASYPGGSTDTQYF,TGTGCCAGCTATCCGGGGGGGAGCACAGATACGCAGTATTTT
TRBJ1-1,TRBV6-6,NA,NA,CASSRTASTEAFF,TGTGCCAGCAGCCGGACAGCGAGCACTGAAGCTTTCTTT
TRBJ2-3,TRBV7-8,NA,NA,CASSFDGGHTDTQYF,TGTGCCAGCAGCTTCGACGGGGGGCACACAGATACGCAGTATTTT
TRBJ2-5,TRBV2,NA,TRBD2,CASSTGLARETQYF,TGTGCCAGCAGTACGGGACTAGCCCGGGAGACCCAGTACTTC
TRBJ1-4,TRBV25-1,NA,NA,CASRASTSEKLFF,TGTGCCAGCAGGGCCTCGACGAGTGAAAAACTGTTTTTT
TRBJ2-1,TRBV11-2,NA,NA,CASSMGARGGSEQFF,TGTGCCAGCAGCATGGGAGCAAGGGGGGGGAGTGAGCAGTTCTTC
TRBJ1-2,TRBV9,NA,NA,CASSGPRRGKGRYGYTF,TGTGCCAGCAGCGGGCCAAGGAGGGGGAAGGGGCGCTATGGCTACACCTTC
TRBJ2-7,TRBV7-4,NA,TRBD1,CASRELVPGTENYEQYF,TGTGCCAGCCGAGAACTCGTACCAGGGACAGAAAATTACGAGCAGTACTTC